The source of this TCR beta chain is a study of radiation and T cells in renal cell carcinoma. Study at large: Nephrectomy followed 15 Gy stereotactic body radiation by 4 weeks.

The CDR3 length is 14 residues. V lost 0 bases and J lost 8, with 12 bases in between. Germline values: CDR1 SGDLS, CDR2 YYNGEE. Time point: blood 2 weeks post-SBRT. Indicated treatment: 15 Gy SBRT to primary tumor, nephrectomy 4 weeks later. Clear cell pathology was present in this patient's renal cell carcinoma. General study findings and limits: From baseline, blood top tumor clonotypes peaked at 2 weeks post-radiation.

Method: immunoSEQ multiplex PCR; TCRdb's copy keeps in-frame clones and lacks some. Of around 120,000 clones detected, roughly 77% appear once; the ten largest clones hold around 1.8%. This clone showed up just a few times. Its antigen is not known. The input for sequencing was blood, taken from a patient whose treatment included radiotherapy and nephrectomy. This sequence originates from a woman aged 55-70 years with renal cell carcinoma. The V and J genes are TRBV9 and TRBJ1-3; no definite D call. This CDR3 reads CASSVAGGWDTIYF. Written as DNA, the CDR3 is TGTGCCAGCAGCGTAGCTGGAGGTTGGGACACCATATATTTT.